This is a list of T cell receptor beta chains from one sample in a study of T cells after posttransplantation cyclophosphamide. Only in-frame clones appear in the TCRdb table, and some are missing; sequencing was by immunoSEQ multiplex PCR. The table lists about 3,200 clones, with no singletons. The source was PBMCs, collected after allogeneic stem cell transplant with posttransplant cyclophosphamide. These receptor sequences come from a female patient in her 60s who received an allogeneic stem cell transplant from a related donor and was CMV-positive. Some T cells may have originated in the graft donor. The CDR3 runs from the conserved cysteine through the conserved F or W. D genes are given only for firm matches. Not all rows give a size; the values are once, few, many and, for expanded clones, a class.

clone_size: many; j_call: TRBJ2-5; v_call: TRBV6-6; d_call: .; cdr3_aa: CASLFGSAQYF; cdr3_nt: TGTGCCAGCCTGTTTGGTTCAGCCCAGTACTTC
clone_size: many; j_call: TRBJ1-1; v_call: TRBV6-6; d_call: .; cdr3_aa: CASRRQAGAFF; cdr3_nt: TGTGCCAGCAGGCGACAGGCCGGGGCTTTCTTT
clone_size: medium-sized; j_call: TRBJ1-2; v_call: TRBV12-3/TRBV12-4; d_call: .; cdr3_aa: CASSLHGDRRSGYTF; cdr3_nt: TGTGCCAGCAGTTTACATGGCGACAGGCGTTCGGGCTACACCTTC
clone_size: medium-sized; j_call: TRBJ2-1; v_call: TRBV9; d_call: .; cdr3_aa: CASSTLSEVAAGEQFF; cdr3_nt: TGTGCCAGCAGTACCCTGTCGGAGGTAGCGGCGGGTGAGCAGTTCTTC
clone_size: many; j_call: TRBJ2-6; v_call: TRBV13; d_call: TRBD2; cdr3_aa: CASSPTPGLAVESGANVLTF; cdr3_nt: TGTGCCAGCAGCCCGACGCCAGGACTAGCGGTCGAATCTGGGGCCAACGTCCTGACTTTC
clone_size: many; j_call: TRBJ2-7; v_call: TRBV6-6; d_call: TRBD2; cdr3_aa: CATGTSGYEQYF; cdr3_nt: TGTGCCACCGGGACTAGCGGATACGAGCAGTACTTC
clone_size: many; j_call: TRBJ1-1; v_call: TRBV7-9; d_call: .; cdr3_aa: CASSPGVPEAFF; cdr3_nt: TGTGCCAGCAGCCCCGGGGTTCCTGAAGCTTTCTTT
clone_size: medium-sized; j_call: TRBJ1-4; v_call: TRBV5-4; d_call: TRBD1; cdr3_aa: CNRGEKLFF; cdr3_nt: TGTAACAGGGGTGAAAAACTGTTTTTT
clone_size: many; j_call: TRBJ2-7; v_call: TRBV18; d_call: .; cdr3_aa: CASSLGAGEQYF; cdr3_nt: TGTGCCAGCTCTCTAGGAGCGGGCGAGCAGTACTTC
clone_size: many; j_call: TRBJ1-6; v_call: TRBV6-5; d_call: .; cdr3_aa: CASRASEGWNSPLHF; cdr3_nt: TGTGCCAGCAGGGCCTCTGAGGGGTGGAATTCACCCCTCCACTTT
clone_size: many; j_call: TRBJ1-3; v_call: TRBV6-2/TRBV6-3; d_call: .; cdr3_aa: CASRITAGNTIYF; cdr3_nt: TGTGCCAGCAGAATCACTGCGGGAAACACCATATATTTT
clone_size: large; j_call: TRBJ1-2; v_call: TRBV7-2; d_call: TRBD1; cdr3_aa: CASSLAQGDRVWGYTF; cdr3_nt: TGTGCCAGCAGCTTAGCGCAAGGGGACAGGGTTTGGGGCTACACCTTC
clone_size: large; j_call: TRBJ1-2; v_call: TRBV28; d_call: TRBD1; cdr3_aa: CASRPGTGEGYTF; cdr3_nt: TGTGCCAGCAGGCCAGGGACAGGGGAGGGCTACACCTTC
clone_size: many; j_call: TRBJ1-6; v_call: TRBV5-1; d_call: .; cdr3_aa: CASSTVQGGNSPLHF; cdr3_nt: TGCGCCAGCAGCACTGTACAGGGAGGTAATTCACCCCTCCACTTT
clone_size: many; j_call: TRBJ2-7; v_call: TRBV6-5; d_call: .; cdr3_aa: CASSPGGSSYEQYF; cdr3_nt: TGTGCCAGCAGCCCCGGGGGAAGCTCCTACGAGCAGTACTTC
clone_size: many; j_call: TRBJ2-7; v_call: TRBV9; d_call: TRBD1; cdr3_aa: CASSPRTGTGEQYF; cdr3_nt: TGTGCCAGCAGCCCGAGGACAGGGACCGGCGAGCAGTACTTC
clone_size: many; j_call: TRBJ2-7; v_call: TRBV28; d_call: .; cdr3_aa: CASSRTGGGAGEQYF; cdr3_nt: TGTGCCAGCAGCCGCACCGGAGGGGGCGCGGGCGAGCAGTACTTC
clone_size: many; j_call: TRBJ1-5; v_call: TRBV6-6; d_call: .; cdr3_aa: CASSSQGGQPQHF; cdr3_nt: TGTGCCAGCAGTTCTCAGGGAGGACAGCCCCAGCATTTT
clone_size: few; j_call: TRBJ2-3; v_call: TRBV30; d_call: TRBD1; cdr3_aa: CAIFRDRGLTDTQYF; cdr3_nt: TGTGCCATCTTCCGGGACAGGGGACTCACAGATACGCAGTATTTT
clone_size: many; j_call: TRBJ2-7; v_call: TRBV9; d_call: TRBD1; cdr3_aa: CASSRAPTGGNYEQYF; cdr3_nt: TGTGCCAGCAGCCGAGCTCCGACAGGGGGCAACTACGAGCAGTACTTC
clone_size: few; j_call: TRBJ1-2; v_call: TRBV7-2; d_call: TRBD1; cdr3_aa: CASSLKQGAYNYGYTF; cdr3_nt: TGTGCCAGCAGCTTAAAGCAGGGGGCTTATAACTATGGCTACACCTTC
clone_size: many; j_call: TRBJ1-5; v_call: TRBV4-3; d_call: TRBD1; cdr3_aa: CASSQDRGYQPQHF; cdr3_nt: TGCGCCAGCAGCCAAGACAGGGGGTATCAGCCCCAGCATTTT
clone_size: many; j_call: TRBJ1-6; v_call: TRBV18; d_call: .; cdr3_aa: CASSDNIGSPLHF; cdr3_nt: TGTGCCAGCTCCGACAACATAGGTTCACCCCTCCACTTT
clone_size: many; j_call: TRBJ2-3; v_call: TRBV2; d_call: .; cdr3_aa: CAGSSTDTQYF; cdr3_nt: TGTGCCGGCTCAAGCACAGATACGCAGTATTTT
clone_size: many; j_call: TRBJ2-1; v_call: TRBV12-3/TRBV12-4; d_call: TRBD2; cdr3_aa: CASRPSGAGSYNEQFF; cdr3_nt: TGTGCCAGCAGACCAAGCGGGGCGGGCTCCTACAATGAGCAGTTCTTC
clone_size: many; j_call: TRBJ2-1; v_call: TRBV7-9; d_call: .; cdr3_aa: CASSLTLESFF; cdr3_nt: TGTGCCAGCAGCCTGACACTGGAATCGTTCTTC
clone_size: medium-sized; j_call: TRBJ1-2; v_call: TRBV10-3; d_call: .; cdr3_aa: CATKGIAGYGYTF; cdr3_nt: TGTGCCACGAAGGGTATAGCAGGGTATGGCTACACCTTC
clone_size: many; j_call: TRBJ1-5; v_call: TRBV5-5; d_call: .; cdr3_aa: CASAKSPGITNQPQHF; cdr3_nt: TGTGCCAGCGCCAAAAGCCCGGGGATTACTAATCAGCCCCAGCATTTT
clone_size: many; j_call: TRBJ2-2; v_call: TRBV5-1; d_call: TRBD1; cdr3_aa: CASSTGGVTGELFF; cdr3_nt: TGCGCCAGCAGCACAGGGGGAGTAACCGGGGAGCTGTTTTTT
clone_size: many; j_call: TRBJ2-3; v_call: TRBV6-1; d_call: TRBD1; cdr3_aa: CASSAELTGARDTQYF; cdr3_nt: TGTGCCAGCAGTGCTGAATTGACAGGGGCTAGAGATACGCAGTATTTT
clone_size: many; j_call: TRBJ2-1; v_call: TRBV18; d_call: TRBD1; cdr3_aa: CASSPNTGAYSYNEQFF; cdr3_nt: TGTGCCAGCTCACCAAATACAGGGGCCTACTCCTACAATGAGCAGTTCTTC
clone_size: many; j_call: TRBJ2-2; v_call: TRBV7-2; d_call: .; cdr3_aa: CASSLVGTTTGELFF; cdr3_nt: TGTGCCAGCAGCTTAGTAGGGACAACCACCGGGGAGCTGTTTTTT
clone_size: many; j_call: TRBJ1-4; v_call: TRBV6-1; d_call: .; cdr3_aa: CASSERLWQGMGKLFF; cdr3_nt: TGTGCCAGCAGTGAAAGGCTCTGGCAGGGGATGGGAAAACTGTTTTTT
clone_size: many; j_call: TRBJ1-1; v_call: TRBV7-9; d_call: .; cdr3_aa: CASSLELGPGNTEAFF; cdr3_nt: TGTGCCAGCAGCTTAGAACTTGGCCCAGGTAACACTGAAGCTTTCTTT
clone_size: many; j_call: TRBJ2-1; v_call: TRBV4-2; d_call: TRBD2; cdr3_aa: CASSRSRGEGYNEQFF; cdr3_nt: TGTGCCAGCAGCCGATCTCGGGGGGAGGGGTACAATGAGCAGTTCTTC
clone_size: many; j_call: TRBJ2-7; v_call: TRBV5-5; d_call: TRBD1; cdr3_aa: CASSLWGQGAFEQYF; cdr3_nt: TGTGCCAGCAGCTTGTGGGGACAGGGGGCGTTCGAGCAGTACTTC
clone_size: .; j_call: TRBJ2-7; v_call: TRBV12-3/TRBV12-4; d_call: .; cdr3_aa: CASSITDYEQYF; cdr3_nt: TGTGCCAGCAGTATCACAGATTACGAGCAGTACTTC
clone_size: many; j_call: TRBJ2-1; v_call: TRBV7-9; d_call: TRBD1; cdr3_aa: CASSSAGGAYNEQFF; cdr3_nt: TGTGCCAGCAGCTCCGCAGGGGGCGCCTACAATGAGCAGTTCTTC
clone_size: many; j_call: TRBJ2-1; v_call: TRBV4-3; d_call: .; cdr3_aa: CASSQARGIMIF; cdr3_nt: TGCGCCAGCAGCCAAGCAAGGGGAATTATGATCTTC
clone_size: many; j_call: TRBJ1-6; v_call: TRBV7-2; d_call: .; cdr3_aa: CASSPYPSSYNSPLHF; cdr3_nt: TGTGCCAGCAGCCCCTATCCAAGCTCCTATAATTCACCCCTCCACTTT
clone_size: many; j_call: TRBJ2-1; v_call: TRBV9; d_call: .; cdr3_aa: CASSADYPSYNEQFF; cdr3_nt: TGTGCCAGCAGCGCAGACTATCCCTCCTACAATGAGCAGTTCTTC
clone_size: many; j_call: TRBJ2-1; v_call: TRBV7-3; d_call: TRBD2; cdr3_aa: CASSLTGTSGSRSYNEQFF; cdr3_nt: TGTGCCAGCAGCTTAACCGGGACTAGCGGGAGCCGGTCCTACAATGAGCAGTTCTTC
clone_size: many; j_call: TRBJ2-7; v_call: TRBV6-4; d_call: TRBD2; cdr3_aa: CASPGASGSRYEQYF; cdr3_nt: TGTGCATCCCCCGGGGCTAGCGGGAGCAGGTACGAGCAGTACTTC
clone_size: many; j_call: TRBJ2-5; v_call: TRBV18; d_call: .; cdr3_aa: CASSPSTSQETQYF; cdr3_nt: TGTGCCAGCTCACCCTCGACTAGCCAAGAGACCCAGTACTTC
clone_size: many; j_call: TRBJ2-7; v_call: TRBV7-7; d_call: TRBD1; cdr3_aa: CASSLGTGLDEQYF; cdr3_nt: TGTGCTAGCAGCTTAGGGACAGGTCTGGACGAGCAGTACTTC
clone_size: .; j_call: TRBJ2-7; v_call: TRBV30; d_call: .; cdr3_aa: CAGSFGTARSGEQYF; cdr3_nt: TGTGCCGGGTCCTTCGGGACTGCTCGTTCGGGCGAGCAGTACTTC
clone_size: many; j_call: TRBJ2-7; v_call: TRBV19; d_call: TRBD2; cdr3_aa: CASSRTSGTHSYEQYF; cdr3_nt: TGTGCCAGTAGTCGGACTAGCGGGACCCACTCCTACGAGCAGTACTTC
clone_size: many; j_call: TRBJ1-1; v_call: TRBV19; d_call: TRBD1; cdr3_aa: CASSPWTGNTEAFF; cdr3_nt: TGTGCCAGTAGTCCTTGGACAGGGAACACTGAAGCTTTCTTT
clone_size: many; j_call: TRBJ1-1; v_call: TRBV28; d_call: .; cdr3_aa: CASSLRQEEAFF; cdr3_nt: TGTGCCAGCAGTCTTCGACAGGAGGAAGCTTTCTTT
clone_size: many; j_call: TRBJ2-1; v_call: TRBV24-1; d_call: .; cdr3_aa: CATSERGGRVQFF; cdr3_nt: TGTGCCACCAGTGAGAGGGGGGGGAGAGTGCAGTTCTTC
clone_size: medium-sized; j_call: TRBJ1-1; v_call: TRBV5-4; d_call: .; cdr3_aa: CASSLASGVNTEAFF; cdr3_nt: TGTGCCAGCAGCTTGGCCTCGGGGGTGAACACTGAAGCTTTCTTT
clone_size: many; j_call: TRBJ2-5; v_call: TRBV7-3; d_call: .; cdr3_aa: CASSPGLQETQYF; cdr3_nt: TGTGCCAGCAGCCCAGGACTCCAAGAGACCCAGTACTTC
clone_size: many; j_call: TRBJ2-5; v_call: TRBV15; d_call: TRBD2; cdr3_aa: CATSKRLAGVQETQYF; cdr3_nt: TGTGCCACCAGCAAACGACTAGCGGGGGTTCAAGAGACCCAGTACTTC
clone_size: many; j_call: TRBJ2-5; v_call: TRBV2; d_call: .; cdr3_aa: CASGWAGRTQYF; cdr3_nt: TGTGCCAGCGGTTGGGCAGGGCGGACCCAGTACTTC
clone_size: .; j_call: TRBJ2-7; v_call: TRBV25-1; d_call: .; cdr3_aa: CASMWAGSYEQYF; cdr3_nt: TGTGCCAGCATGTGGGCGGGCTCCTACGAGCAGTACTTC